These T cell receptor beta chains were read from a single sample in a study of control samples from healthy donors and cancer patients. Libraries were prepared by immunoSEQ multiplex PCR; TCRdb keeps only in-frame clonotypes and omits some of them. The sample shows about 120,000 clones, about 90% of them seen only once. The sample comprised blood. Receptor source: a young man in good health. Both conserved end residues are part of each CDR3. D genes are given only for firm matches. Where a row states a size, it is once, few, many or the class of an expanded clone; other rows omit it.

j_call v_call d_call clone_size cdr3_nt cdr3_aa
TRBJ2-1 TRBV6-4 TRBD2 . TGTGCCAGCAGTGACCAGGGACTAGCGATCGGTAATGAGCAGTTCTTC CASSDQGLAIGNEQFF
TRBJ2-5 TRBV5-1 . . TGCGCCAGCAGCTTGGGAACGTCGGGGGAGACCCAGTACTTC CASSLGTSGETQYF
TRBJ1-2 TRBV11-2 TRBD1 . TGTGCCAGCAGCTTAGGGAACTTCGACAGGGCTAACTATGGCTACACCTTC CASSLGNFDRANYGYTF
TRBJ1-4 TRBV10-1 . . TGCGCCAGCAGTGATCATCCGGACGCGAATAATGAAAAACTGTTTTTT CASSDHPDANNEKLFF
TRBJ2-7 TRBV4-1 . . TGCGCCAGCAGCCCCGGACCCGGCTACGAGCAGTACTTC CASSPGPGYEQYF
TRBJ1-2 TRBV28 . . TGTGCCAGCCGCTCCCCCGGGTACTATGGCTACACCTTC CASRSPGYYGYTF
TRBJ1-1 TRBV5-4 . . TGTGCCAGCAGCCCTGATGGATGGGGTGCCACTGAAGCTTTCTTT CASSPDGWGATEAFF
TRBJ2-7 TRBV7-3 TRBD2 . TGTGCCAGCAGCTTAACAGCCCCGGGAGGTGAAAACGAGCAGTACTTC CASSLTAPGGENEQYF
TRBJ1-5 TRBV7-9 . . TGTGCCAGCAGCCTAAAGGATGGTCAGCCCCAGCATTTT CASSLKDGQPQHF
TRBJ2-4 TRBV5-1 . . TGCGCCAGCAGCTCGCAGGGTGGTACCAAAAACATTCAGTACTTC CASSSQGGTKNIQYF
TRBJ1-6 TRBV14 TRBD1 . TGTGCCAGCAGCTCCGGGACAGGGCTTTCACCCCTCCACTTT CASSSGTGLSPLHF
TRBJ1-5 TRBV30 TRBD1 few TGTGCCTGGAGTGTACAGTGGGGGACAGGGGTCGTTGGCAATCAGCCCCAGCATTTT CAWSVQWGTGVVGNQPQHF
TRBJ2-2 TRBV4-3 TRBD2 . TGCGCCAGCAGCCAAGGCCAGACTAGCGGGAGTTCGAACACCGGGGAGCTGTTTTTT CASSQGQTSGSSNTGELFF
TRBJ2-3 TRBV5-1 TRBD1 . TGCGCCAGCAGCTCCCTACGGACAGGGGTCACAGATACGCAGTATTTT CASSSLRTGVTDTQYF
TRBJ2-7 TRBV11-3 TRBD1 once TGTGCCAGCAGCCTCTCCGGGACAGGGGGTAACGAGCAGTACTTC CASSLSGTGGNEQYF
TRBJ1-1 TRBV7-2 . . TGTGCCAGCAGCTTATCGGGTTACGGCACTGAAGCTTTCTTT CASSLSGYGTEAFF
TRBJ1-6 TRBV19 . few TGTGCCAGTAGTATAAGATTCGAAGGGGTCCCATCACCCCTCCACTTT CASSIRFEGVPSPLHF
TRBJ2-7 TRBV6-5 TRBD2 . TGTGCCAGCAGTTCCGGGACTAGCGGCTCCTACGAGCAGTACTTC CASSSGTSGSYEQYF
TRBJ2-1 TRBV12-5 TRBD2 . TGTGCTAGTGGTTTACGCCCGCTTGGGACTAGCGGGAGAATGGAAAATGAGCAGTTCTTC CASGLRPLGTSGRMENEQFF
TRBJ2-7 TRBV6-1 . . TGTGCCAGCAGTGAAGTTCCGGTCGGCGGGCAGTACTTC CASSEVPVGGQYF
TRBJ1-1 TRBV6-6 TRBD1 . TGTGCCAGCAGTTCCGTTCACGGACAGGGCGGGACTGAAGCTTTCTTT CASSSVHGQGGTEAFF
TRBJ1-5 TRBV11-2 . . TGTGCCAGCAGCAGAGGGACAACGAGCAATCAGCCCCAGCATTTT CASSRGTTSNQPQHF
TRBJ1-2 TRBV19 . many TGTGCCAGTAATCACAGTCCTAACTATGGCTACACCTTC CASNHSPNYGYTF
TRBJ1-5 TRBV19 . . TGTGCCAGTAGTATAAGAGGGGGAATCGGTAGCAATCAGCCCCAGCATTTT CASSIRGGIGSNQPQHF
TRBJ1-2 TRBV7-9 . . TGTGCCAGCAGCTTAGATAATAAGAAAGTGAGGGGCGCGGACTATGGCTACACCTTC CASSLDNKKVRGADYGYTF
TRBJ2-7 TRBV7-2 . . TGTGCCAGCAGCTTGCAGACGGGGCTCTACGAGCAGTACTTC CASSLQTGLYEQYF
TRBJ2-5 TRBV7-6 TRBD2 . TGTGCCAGCAGCTCAGGACTAGCGGGAGTGGGGGAGACCCAGTACTTC CASSSGLAGVGETQYF
TRBJ1-1 TRBV6-5 . . TGTGCCAGCAGTTACAGGGCTCGGGTGAACACTGAAGCTTTCTTT CASSYRARVNTEAFF
TRBJ1-1 TRBV6-1 . . TGTGCCAGCAGTGAATCCGGTAAGAACACTGAAGCTTTCTTT CASSESGKNTEAFF
TRBJ1-4 TRBV27 . . TGTGCCAGCATGTCGGCGTATAATGAAAAACTGTTTTTT CASMSAYNEKLFF
TRBJ2-1 TRBV11-2 . . TGTGCCAGCAGCCCCCACGGGGGGCGCGGGGTAGAGCAGTTCTTC CASSPHGGRGVEQFF
TRBJ2-7 TRBV6-1 . . TGTGCCAGCAGTGAAGCAGGAGGGCAGGGGCTACCCTACGAGCAGTACTTC CASSEAGGQGLPYEQYF
TRBJ1-2 TRBV12-3/TRBV12-4 . . TGTGCCAGCATCCCTCGGAGGGATTATGGCTACACCTTC CASIPRRDYGYTF
TRBJ1-6 TRBV25-1 . . TGTGCCAGCAGTGAATTGAGCAGGGGCCAATCACCCCTCCACTTT CASSELSRGQSPLHF
TRBJ1-4 TRBV20-1 . . TGCAGTGCTAGCGGGGAGGAAAAACTGTTTTTT CSASGEEKLFF
TRBJ1-3 TRBV28 . . TGTGCCAGCAGGTATTACAGCGAACCTCTTCTTGGGAAGGGAAACACCATATATTTT CASRYYSEPLLGKGNTIYF
TRBJ2-7 TRBV4-1 TRBD2 . TGCGCCAGCAGCCAAGTGGGAGCGGGAGGAGGCGAGCAGTACTTC CASSQVGAGGGEQYF